The 15 T cell receptor beta chains below were found in one sample sequenced in a study of T-cell reconstitution after alpha-beta-depleted transplantation in children. Unique molecular identifiers featured in how the TCRbeta library was prepared. TCRdb reprocessed the PCR reads with MiXCR, giving one entry per CDR3 protein. The sample yields hundreds of thousands of distinct CDR3 sequences, around 15% seen once. Sequencing was performed on PBMCs, mostly from graft donor cells, taken 360 days after TCRalphabeta/CD19-depleted stem cell transplant. The source of these receptors is a boy under three years old who had a stem cell transplant for Wiskott-Aldrich syndrome, so the T cells may come from the graft donor.

At least ten counts were recorded for this clonotype. The chain links TRBV20-1 to TRBJ2-3; 10 positions match TRBD2. Germline CDR1 DFQATT, CDR2 SNEGSKA (reference sequence). V lost 5 bases, J lost 4 bases, and 9 bases stayed unmatched. The CDR3 totals 15 residues. The CDR3 is CSAHSGRARADTQYF. Written as DNA, the CDR3 is TGCAGTGCTCACAGCGGGAGGGCCCGCGCAGATACGCAGTATTTT.

The chain has TRBV28 and TRBJ1-2, with D maybe TRBD1 (6 bases). CDR1 is MDHEN, CDR2 SYDVKM, per germline. Trimming cost V 6 bases and J 1 base, with 12 bases left between them. The CDR3 length is 14 residues. The DNA for the CDR3 is TGTGCCAGCAGGGCCGGGACACATAACTATGGCTACACCTTC. It codes for CASRAGTHNYGYTF.

This clonotype has a handful of counts. The chain combines TRBV29-1 with TRBJ2-7, with TRBD1 matching 7 bases. The V segment lost 4 bases and the J segment 6 bases; nucleotides outside the gene matches: 9. CDR3 length equals 13 residues. Germline-derived CDR1 and CDR2 are SQVTM and ANQGSEA. The CDR3 nucleotides read TGCAGCGTTGGATGGCAGGGGGTGGCCGAGCAGTACTTC. It is translated as CSVGWQGVAEQYF.

The genes are TRBV29-1 and TRBJ2-7; the D gene is possibly TRBD1 (5 bases). CDR3 length equals 12 residues. Germline V gene sequence: CDR1 SQVTM, CDR2 ANQGSEA. V was shortened by 5 bases and J by 3 bases, with 11 bases between the two germline ends. The CDR3 spells CSVRRGHYEQYF. DNA for the CDR3: TGCAGCGTTAGAAGGGGCCACTACGAGCAGTACTTC.

V and J are TRBV7-2 and TRBJ2-7; D unclear. Trimming pared 5 bases from V and 0 bases from J, leaving 11 bases between. Germline values: CDR1 SGHTA, CDR2 FQGNSA. This CDR3 has 14 amino acids. The CDR3 spells CASSPQRSSYEQYF. The CDR3 DNA sequence: TGTGCCAGCAGCCCCCAACGAAGCTCCTACGAGCAGTACTTC.

The chain joins TRBV3-1 to TRBJ2-1; D call uncertain. The V end was cut by 4 bases, the J end by 6 bases, with 10 bases between. In germline, CDR1 is LGHDT, CDR2 YNNKEL (reference sequence). This CDR3 region has 13 residues. The CDR3 sequence is CASSPVKGNEQFF. CDR3 DNA sequence: TGTGCCAGCAGCCCCGTAAAGGGCAATGAGCAGTTCTTC.

There are a few counts of this clonotype. The rearrangement joins TRBV6-1 to TRBJ2-7, with D unresolved. The CDR3 has 14 residues. The V and J ends lost 5 bases and 3 bases respectively, with 14 bases between them. Germline V gene sequence: CDR1 MNHNS, CDR2 SASEGT. The CDR3 DNA reads as TGTGCCAGCAGTATGGACGCGGTTCTCTACGAGCAGTACTTC. Amino acids: CASSMDAVLYEQYF.

The chain combines TRBV7-2 with TRBJ2-2; D is ambiguous. CDR1 is SGHTA and CDR2 is FQGNSA in the germline V gene. V was shortened by 2 bases and J by 6 bases, with 7 bases between the two germline ends. This CDR3 has 13 amino acids. The CDR3 here is CASSLTAAGELFF. CDR3 coding DNA: TGTGCCAGCAGCTTAACGGCGGCCGGGGAGCTGTTTTTT.

This rearrangement joins TRBV12-3 or TRBV12-4 to TRBJ2-7; 7 bases fit TRBD2. The CDR3 runs to 13 residues. J lost 2 bases, V lost 7 bases, and 5 bases had no gene match. The CDR3 protein is CASNSGGPYEQYF. For the CDR3, the DNA is TGTGCCAGCAATTCGGGAGGCCCCTACGAGCAGTACTTC.

This chain joins TRBV11-1 and TRBJ2-3; possible D gene TRBD2, 5 bases. The CDR3 spans 15 residues. V dropped 0 bases and J dropped 1 base, with 8 bases sitting between them. Germline V CDR1 and CDR2: SGHAT, FQDESV (reference sequence). CDR3 in DNA: TGTGCCAGCAGCTTAGCGCTAGCAGGCACAGATACGCAGTATTTT. This sequence encodes CASSLALAGTDTQYF.

This clonotype was counted only a few times. V usage is TRBV12-3 or TRBV12-4 and J usage is TRBJ2-2; 13 nucleotides match TRBD2. The CDR3 is 15 residues long. V gave up 7 bases and J gave up 15 bases; unmatched junction bases: 14. The chain's CDR3 is CASTPGLAGPTEVFF. DNA for the CDR3: TGTGCCAGCACCCCGGGACTAGCGGGACCCACAGAGGTGTTTTTT.

Points on this clonotype: Germline and junction disagree at one end, which may indicate a read error. This CDR3 is CASSLSSLAGGHF. In nucleotides, the CDR3 is TGTGCCAGCAGTTTAAGTAGCCTAGCGGGGGGCCACTTT. The chain carries TRBV28 and TRBJ2-3; 11 positions agree with TRBD2. The CDR3 consists of 13 residues. Germline CDR1 is MDHEN and CDR2 is SYDVKM. Supplemented by reference TRBV28 and TRBJ2-3, the full variable domain reads DVKVTQSSRYLVKRTGEKVFLECVQDMDHENMFWYRQDPGLGLRLIYFSYDVKMKEKGDIPEGYSVSREKKERFSLILESASTNQTSMYLCASSLSSLAGGHFGPGTRLTVL.

The table lists this clonotype with a count of one. The genes are TRBV5-6 and TRBJ1-1; D is ambiguous. The CDR3 spans 13 residues. The V and J ends lost 0 bases and 7 bases respectively, with 10 bases between them. Germline V gives CDR1 SGHDT, CDR2 YYEEEE. The chain's CDR3 is CASSLGAWNEAFF. Here the CDR3 DNA reads TGTGCCAGCAGCTTGGGGGCCTGGAATGAAGCTTTCTTT.

The chain employs TRBV5-5 and TRBJ2-1; unclear D gene. V lost 3 bases to trimming and J lost 0 bases, with 13 bases between them. The CDR3 consists of 16 residues. Germline V gives CDR1 SGHKS, CDR2 YYEKEE (reference sequence). The CDR3 DNA is TGTGCCAGCAGCTCCGCCCCACAGTTCTCCTACAATGAGCAGTTCTTC. Protein sequence: CASSSAPQFSYNEQFF. Using reference TRBV5-5 and TRBJ2-1 for the parts outside the CDR3, the full variable domain is DAGVTQSPTHLIKTRGQQVTLRCSPISGHKSVSWYQQVLGQGPQFIFQYYEKEERGRGNFPDRFSARQFPNYSSELNVNALLLGDSALYLCASSSAPQFSYNEQFFGPGTRLTVL.

The V gene is TRBV20-1, the J gene TRBJ2-7; D is perhaps TRBD2 (5 bases). This CDR3 is built from 13 residues. Germline V gene lookup returns CDR1 DFQATT and CDR2 SNEGSKA (reference sequence). V was pared by 5 bases and J by 3 bases, with 14 bases between. CDR3 sequence reads: CSAPPGSYYEQYF. The CDR3 region has the DNA TGCAGTGCTCCTCCGGGGTCTTACTACGAGCAGTACTTC.